The entry that follows covers one T cell receptor (beta chain) sequence. Antigen: not known. Some clones are missing from TCRdb's copy, which holds only in-frame ones; the method was immunoSEQ multiplex PCR. This table has approximately 77,000 clones, over 80% appearing once. CDR3 length: 14 residues. Trimming stripped 2 bases from V and 3 bases from J, with 10 bases between. Germline V gene data show CDR1 as MNHEY and CDR2 as SVGAGI. The sample belongs to a study of graft-versus-host responses after intestinal transplantation. Study information: Each transplant was multivisceral, liver-intestinal, or isolated intestinal. Anti-thymocyte globulin served as induction for all recipients, who then took tacrolimus and steroids for roughly 3 years.

Whole-study findings and limits: The presence of high graft-versus-host to host-versus-graft clonal ratios in allografts characterized patients with graft-donor T cell macrochimerism. Researchers found GvH clones in recipient marrow, and some showed up first in ileum or blood.

This specimen was PBMCs, taken 98 days after intestinal transplantation. The V call is TRBV6-5, the J call TRBJ1-2; tentative D call: TRBD1 (6 bases). The sequence was obtained from a human patient who received an intestinal transplant, so some T cells may come from the graft donor. The CDR3 protein is CASSYIQGDYGYTF. CDR3 DNA sequence: TGTGCCAGCAGTTACATACAGGGCGACTATGGCTACACCTTC.